These 20 T cell receptor beta chains were sequenced from one sample in a study of T cells in Graves' hyperthyroidism and ophthalmopathy. RNA transcripts gave rise to amplified TCR beta CDR3 regions. First-round RT-PCR targeting the TCR CDR3 was performed with the HTBI primer set. TCRdb redid the calling of the multiplex PCR reads with MiXCR, one entry per CDR3 protein. This sample has about half a million distinct CDR3 sequences, with around 22% found just once. Sequenced input: blood. Every receptor here comes from a woman aged 25-40 years with Graves' ophthalmopathy.

This clonotype came up many times. The chain carries TRBV6-1 and TRBJ1-2; 11 nucleotides match TRBD1. This CDR3 region has 16 residues. Germline lookup yields CDR1 MNHNS and CDR2 SASEGT. V trimming: 2 bases; J trimming: 4 bases; junction bases outside the gene matches: 6. CDR3 sequence: CASSEIGQGAAYGYTF. DNA of the CDR3: TGTGCCAGCAGTGAAATTGGACAGGGGGCTGCCTATGGCTACACCTTC.

This clonotype was detected many times. The chain links TRBV28 to TRBJ1-1; D call uncertain. Germline V gene data show CDR1 as MDHEN and CDR2 as SYDVKM. This CDR3 is built from 14 residues. Trimming took off 5 bases at V and 3 bases at J, with 13 bases between the two ends. The CDR3: CASSQSPHHTEAFF. The CDR3 region has the DNA TGTGCCAGCAGTCAGTCCCCCCATCACACTGAAGCTTTCTTT.

This clonotype was seen many times. J is TRBJ1-2 and V is TRBV27, with 8 bases identical to TRBD1. Trimming removed 6 bases from V and 4 bases from J; junction bases left unmatched: 4. This CDR3 has 13 residues. Germline V lookup: CDR1 MNHEY, CDR2 SMNVEV (reference sequence). The CDR3 here is CASRQGASYGYTF. The CDR3 DNA reads as TGTGCCAGCAGGCAGGGGGCCTCCTATGGCTACACCTTC.

The gene calls are TRBV27 and TRBJ1-5; 8 bases map to TRBD1. From germline, CDR1 is MNHEY and CDR2 SMNVEV (reference sequence). The CDR3 consists of 17 residues. V dropped 5 bases and J dropped 1; count of bases not matched to a gene: 10. The CDR3 region has the DNA TGTGCCAGCAGTAAATTCGGGGACAGGAGAAGCAATCAGCCCCAGCATTTT. It translates to CASSKFGDRRSNQPQHF.

This clonotype has at least ten counts. The chain couples TRBV11-1 to TRBJ1-3, with D unclear. The V end was cut by 3 bases, the J end by 0 bases, with 15 bases between. The CDR3 runs 17 residues. Germline V gene lookup returns CDR1 SGHAT and CDR2 FQDESV (reference sequence). The CDR3 sequence is CASSFPIDGPSGNTIYF. DNA of the CDR3: TGTGCCAGCAGCTTCCCCATCGACGGACCCTCTGGAAACACCATATATTTT.

This clonotype was counted ten times or more. This chain uses TRBV4-1 with TRBJ2-7, with 7 bases aligning to TRBD1. The CDR3 loop spans 14 amino acids. J gave up 3 bases and V 1 base, and 3 bases lay outside the gene matches. The germline V gene has CDR1 MGHRA and CDR2 YSYEKL. CDR3 nucleotide sequence: TGCGCCAGCAGCCAAGGTCAGGGGGTCTACGAGCAGTACTTC. Translation: CASSQGQGVYEQYF.

As regards this clonotype: A much larger clone is a single base away; this may be a read error. V usage is TRBV20-1 and J usage is TRBJ1-1, with D tentatively TRBD1 (6 bases). The CDR3 runs 13 residues. Germline loops: CDR1 DFQATT, CDR2 SNEGSKA (reference sequence). CDR3 region: CCASSPRTAEAFF. The CDR3 nucleotides read TGCTGTGCTAGTAGCCCCCGGACAGCTGAAGCTTTCTTT.

The chain has TRBV12-3 or TRBV12-4 and TRBJ1-1; 8 nucleotides match TRBD1. This CDR3 region has 16 residues. Trimming cost V 3 bases and J 1 base; bases outside gene matches: 7. In DNA, the CDR3 is TGTGCCAGCAGTTTGGGCAGGGGGCCAGGGAACACTGAAGCTTTCTTT. This gives the protein CASSLGRGPGNTEAFF.

The rearrangement joins TRBV13 to TRBJ2-5; unclear D gene. V was pared by 5 bases and J by 3 bases, with 13 bases between. The CDR3 contains 14 residues. The germline gives CDR1 PRHDT, CDR2 FYEKMQ (reference sequence). The CDR3 DNA reads as TGTGCCAGCAGCCACCCGGTGGGGAAAGAGACCCAGTACTTC. Amino acid sequence: CASSHPVGKETQYF.

This clonotype was counted many times. The chain uses TRBV6-5 and TRBJ2-2; D is unresolved. This CDR3 region has 15 residues. V was clipped by 0 bases and J by 3 bases, with 8 bases between them. Looked up from germline, CDR1 is MNHEY and CDR2 is SVGAGI. CDR3 DNA: TGTGCCAGCAGTTACTCGGCGCTATACACCGGGGAGCTGTTTTTT. It translates to CASSYSALYTGELFF.

This clonotype was observed at least ten times. The chain recombines TRBV6-2 or TRBV6-3 with TRBJ2-2, with 8 bases that match TRBD2. The germline V gene has CDR1 MNHEY and CDR2 SVGEGT. Germline trimming cut 8 bases from V and 2 bases from J; bases unmatched to any gene: 10. This CDR3 has 16 residues. CDR3 sequence reads: CASFALAGPNTGELFF. For the CDR3, the DNA is TGTGCCAGCTTCGCTCTAGCGGGTCCTAACACCGGGGAGCTGTTTTTT.

This clonotype was seen at least ten times. This sequence joins TRBV4-1 and TRBJ1-1, with unresolved D. CDR3 length: 16 residues. The V and J ends lost 4 bases and 0 bases respectively, with 15 bases between them. Per the germline V gene, CDR1 is MGHRA and CDR2 is YSYEKL. Here the CDR3 reads CASSPRGGSMNTEAFF. For the CDR3, the DNA is TGCGCCAGCAGCCCTCGAGGCGGCTCTATGAACACTGAAGCTTTCTTT.

This clonotype was picked up a small number of times. The rearrangement uses TRBV6-1 and TRBJ2-7; D not certain. Germline V gene data show CDR1 as MNHNS and CDR2 as SASEGT. The CDR3 is made up of 14 amino acids. V gave up 6 bases and J gave up 3 bases, with 15 bases separating them. The CDR3 is CASSTRQSSYEQYF. CDR3 coding DNA: TGTGCCAGCAGCACGCGGCAGTCGAGCTACGAGCAGTACTTC.

V and J are TRBV4-1 and TRBJ2-7; perhaps TRBD2 as D (6 bases). Germline values: CDR1 MGHRA, CDR2 YSYEKL. The CDR3 has 15 amino acids. Deletions cut 3 bases from V and 4 bases from J, with 16 bases between. CDR3 sequence (DNA): TGCGCCAGCAGCCAGACAACGGGGAGGCAATACGAGCAGTACTTC. Residues: CASSQTTGRQYEQYF.

The chain couples TRBV27 to TRBJ2-3; 12 nucleotides line up with TRBD2. The CDR3 length is 16 residues. Trimming took 1 base from V and 3 from J; bases not matched to a gene: 2. Germline V gene data show CDR1 as MNHEY and CDR2 as SMNVEV (reference sequence). CDR3 nucleotides: TGTGCCAGCAGTTTATATCTAGCGGGGGGGACAGATACGCAGTATTTT. This codes for CASSLYLAGGTDTQYF.

The chain combines TRBV20-1 with TRBJ2-3, with a weak D call TRBD1 (6 bases). V lost 0 bases to trimming and J lost 0 bases, with 16 bases between them. Germline loops: CDR1 DFQATT, CDR2 SNEGSKA (reference sequence). This CDR3 region has 17 residues. This chain's CDR3 is CSARDLFRGRSTDTQYF. The CDR3, as DNA: TGCAGTGCTAGAGATCTTTTCAGGGGACGAAGCACAGATACGCAGTATTTT.

The chain is built from TRBV6-1 and TRBJ1-1; D not certain. The germline V gene encodes CDR1 MNHNS and CDR2 SASEGT. The CDR3 has 15 residues. Trimming stripped 1 base from V and 0 bases from J, with 9 bases between. The CDR3 DNA reads TGTGCCAGCAGTGAAGATGCGCGGATGAACACTGAAGCTTTCTTT. Its translation: CASSEDARMNTEAFF.

There are many counts of this clonotype. This chain joins TRBV12-3 or TRBV12-4 and TRBJ1-1; weak D call: TRBD1 (5 bases). V was shortened by 2 bases and J by 1 base, with 14 bases between the two germline ends. The CDR3 is 16 amino acids. The CDR3 DNA reads as TGTGCCAGCAGTTTAAGAATCGGGGCGGAGAACACTGAAGCTTTCTTT. Protein: CASSLRIGAENTEAFF.

This clonotype was picked up a small number of times. The V call is TRBV6-1, the J call TRBJ1-5, with no clear D. Germline loops: CDR1 MNHNS, CDR2 SASEGT. The CDR3 runs to 13 residues. With 4 bases removed from V and 8 bases from J, the gap between germline ends came to 12 bases. The CDR3 nucleotides are TGTGCCAGCAGTGGGGCGGGGTTCGAGCCCCAGCATTTT. It specifies CASSGAGFEPQHF.

This clonotype was seen many times. The chain employs TRBV5-1 and TRBJ2-7, with D possibly matching TRBD1 (6 bases). CDR3 size: 14 residues. Germline V gene sequence: CDR1 SGHRS, CDR2 YFSETQ. The V end was cut by 0 bases, the J end by 2 bases, with 9 bases between. In DNA form, the CDR3 reads TGCGCCAGCAGCTTGGACAGGGTAACCTACGAGCAGTACTTC. Its translation is CASSLDRVTYEQYF.